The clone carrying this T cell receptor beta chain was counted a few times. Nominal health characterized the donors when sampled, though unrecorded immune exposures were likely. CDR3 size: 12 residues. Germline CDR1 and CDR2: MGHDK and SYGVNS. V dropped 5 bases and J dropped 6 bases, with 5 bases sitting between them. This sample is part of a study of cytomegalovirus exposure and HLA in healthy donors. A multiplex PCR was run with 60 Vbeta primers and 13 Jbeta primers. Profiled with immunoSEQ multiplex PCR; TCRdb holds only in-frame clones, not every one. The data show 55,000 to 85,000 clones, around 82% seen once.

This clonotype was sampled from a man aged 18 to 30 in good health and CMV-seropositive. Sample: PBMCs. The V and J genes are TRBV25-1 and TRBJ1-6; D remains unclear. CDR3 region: CASSYSNSPLHF. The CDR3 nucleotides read TGTGCCAGCAGTTATAGTAATTCACCCCTCCACTTT. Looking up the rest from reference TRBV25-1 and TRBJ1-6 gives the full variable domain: EADIYQTPRYLVIGTGKKITLECSQTMGHDKMYWYQQDPGMELHLIHYSYGVNSTEKGDLSSESTVSRIRTEHFPLTLESARPSHTSQYLCASSYSNSPLHFGNGTRLTVT.